This T cell receptor (beta chain) stems from a study of CD8 T cells in ankylosing spondylitis. Study-wide points: Disease-associated clones were CD8+ and fairly uncommon in peripheral blood. Blood from ankylosing spondylitis patients appeared to carry a characteristic roughly 8-variant TCR beta motif. Disease-associated clones were reportedly significantly overrepresented in matched ankylosing spondylitis synovial fluid.

This clonotype appeared a few times. The antigen is unknown. TCR beta libraries were made by quantitative 5'-RACE with molecular barcodes. A single record per CDR3 protein comes from TCRdb applying MiXCR to the 5' RACE reads. The sample comprises 130,000 or so distinct CDR3 sequences, 15% to 20% of which are singletons, and around a third rests with the top ten. The TCR was taken from a male donor with ankylosing spondylitis. Material for sequencing was blood, either unsorted or a sorted T cell fraction (not recorded which).

The CDR3 reads CASSASLGQGYEQFF. The CDR3 region has the DNA TGTGCCAGCAGCGCATCCCTAGGTCAGGGCTATGAGCAGTTCTTC. The chain joins TRBV9 to TRBJ2-1, with a weak D call TRBD1 (5 bases). Germline V gives CDR1 SGDLS, CDR2 YYNGEE. CDR3 size: 15 residues. V shed 3 bases and J shed 8 bases, with 18 bases lying between them.